Below are 22 T cell receptor beta chains sequenced from a single sample in a study of T-cell memory formation after mild COVID-19. From the 5' RACE reads, TCRdb called clonotypes with MiXCR, one entry per CDR3 protein. The repertoire holds about 500,000 distinct CDR3 sequences, with around 20% as singletons. Source material: PBMCs or a T cell subset sorted from them (not recorded which). The origin of the receptors is an adult woman who had mild COVID-19 (a few samples of this study predate the infection). Cell type and time point are not known.

This chain uses TRBV6-6 with TRBJ2-3; no clear D gene. Trimming removed 4 bases from V and 4 bases from J, with 12 bases in between. The CDR3 has 14 amino acids. Germline lookup yields CDR1 MNHNY and CDR2 SVGAGI (reference sequence). The DNA of the CDR3 is TGTGCCAGCAGTTCACAACCCCGGGCAGATACGCAGTATTTT. Residues: CASSSQPRADTQYF.

V is TRBV7-8 and J is TRBJ1-4; 10 positions match TRBD1. This CDR3 comprises 15 residues. V lost 0 bases to trimming and J lost 6 bases; unmatched junction nucleotides: 1. Germline V gene data show CDR1 as SGHVS and CDR2 as FQNEAQ. The CDR3: CASSLATGGYEKLFF. CDR3 in DNA: TGTGCCAGCAGCTTAGCGACAGGGGGCTATGAAAAACTGTTTTTT.

The chain couples TRBV7-9 to TRBJ2-3; 8 bases line up with TRBD2. CDR3 length: 15 residues. The junction had 5 bases not matched to a gene; V was cut back by 2 bases and J by 4 bases. Germline lookup yields CDR1 SEHNR and CDR2 FQNEAQ (reference sequence). CDR3: CASSLSGSSADTQYF. CDR3 nucleotides: TGTGCCAGCAGCTTAAGCGGGAGTTCAGCAGATACGCAGTATTTT.

The sample holds a few counts of this clonotype. The V call is TRBV7-8, the J call TRBJ2-3, with 12 bases lining up with TRBD1. This CDR3 has 17 amino acids. Germline CDR1 reads SGHVS; CDR2 reads FQNEAQ. V dropped 5 bases and J dropped 3; count of bases not matched to a gene: 9. For the CDR3, the DNA is TGTGCCAGCAGCCCCAGGGACAGGGGGCTAAGAACAGATACGCAGTATTTT. Translation: CASSPRDRGLRTDTQYF.

The chain recombines TRBV5-1 with TRBJ2-2, with 10 nucleotides matching TRBD2. Trimming cost V 4 bases and J 4 bases; bases outside gene matches: 4. The CDR3 sequence is 15 residues long. Germline V gene lookup returns CDR1 SGHRS and CDR2 YFSETQ. The CDR3 reads CASSEGLATTGELFF. CDR3 bases: TGCGCCAGCAGCGAGGGACTAGCGACCACCGGGGAGCTGTTTTTT.

In its sample, this clonotype was seen a few times. CDR3 DNA sequence: TGTGCCAGCAGCCAATACAGGGGGGCAAGCTCCTACGAGCAGTACTTC. Translation: CASSQYRGASSYEQYF. This chain uses TRBV7-2 with TRBJ2-7, with 8 bases that match TRBD1. CDR1 and CDR2 (germline): SGHTA, FQGNSA. With V trimmed by 5 bases and J by 0 bases, 9 bases remained unmatched. CDR3 length: 16 amino acids.

J is TRBJ1-2 and V is TRBV14, with D maybe TRBD1 (6 bases). The CDR3 totals 14 residues. Germline V lookup: CDR1 SGHDN, CDR2 FVKESK. Trimming cost V 4 bases and J 8 bases, with 17 bases left between them. CDR3 sequence reads: CASSRATGLEGYTF. CDR3 coding DNA: TGTGCCAGCAGCCGCGCTACAGGGCTTGAGGGCTACACCTTC.

In its sample, this clonotype was seen a few times. This chain links TRBV28 with TRBJ2-2; D is perhaps TRBD2 (6 bases). Germline V gene data show CDR1 as MDHEN and CDR2 as SYDVKM. This CDR3 is 12 amino acids long. The V gene lost 6 bases and the J gene lost 12 bases, with 14 bases spanning the gap. The CDR3 protein is CASRFSEGQLFF. The CDR3 DNA reads TGTGCCAGCAGATTCTCGGAGGGGCAGCTGTTTTTT.

The table lists this clonotype with a few counts. The rearrangement uses TRBV5-1 and TRBJ2-2; 7 bases line up with TRBD2. Germline V gene sequence: CDR1 SGHRS, CDR2 YFSETQ. The CDR3 contains 17 residues. V trimming: 1 base; J trimming: 3 bases; junction bases outside the gene matches: 9. CDR3 DNA: TGCGCCAGCAGCTTGAGGCTGGCTAGCGGATACACCGGGGAGCTGTTTTTT. Encoded protein: CASSLRLASGYTGELFF.

In this sample, this clonotype turned up a few times. The rearrangement uses TRBV11-3 and TRBJ1-2; a weak D match, TRBD1 (5 bases). The CDR3 is 16 amino acids. Between the trimmed V and J ends, which lost 5 bases and 4 bases, there was a span of 20 bases. The V gene's germline CDR1 is SGHNT and CDR2 YENEEA. CDR3 DNA sequence: TGTGCCAGCAGCGGTAACTCCGGTGTTGGGGGCTATGGCTACACCTTC. Its translation is CASSGNSGVGGYGYTF.

The CDR3 bases are TGTGCCACCAGCAGAGGAACTAGCGGGAGGGCCGTGTACCAAGAGACCCAGTACTTC. Encoded protein: CATSRGTSGRAVYQETQYF. J is TRBJ2-5 and V is TRBV15, with 13 bases that match TRBD2. From germline, CDR1 is LNHNV and CDR2 YYDKDF (reference sequence). V dropped 1 base and J dropped 0; count of bases not matched to a gene: 8. This CDR3 is 19 amino acids long.

There are a few counts of this clonotype. The chain employs TRBV11-3 and TRBJ2-7; 8 nucleotides align to TRBD2. With 5 bases clipped from V and 4 bases from J, the junction kept 10 bases outside the gene matches. Per the germline V gene, CDR1 is SGHNT and CDR2 is YENEEA. The CDR3 covers 15 residues. Here the CDR3 DNA reads TGTGCCAGCAGCCCCACTTTCGGCGGGAGGTACGAGCAGTACTTC. Translating gives CASSPTFGGRYEQYF.

The rearrangement joins TRBV7-6 to TRBJ2-1; D remains ambiguous. V lost 1 base and J 13 bases, leaving 14 bases between the germline ends. CDR3 length: 13 amino acids. Germline V gene lookup returns CDR1 SGHVS and CDR2 FNYEAQ. This CDR3 reads CASSLGVRATQFF. The CDR3 bases are TGTGCCAGCAGCTTAGGAGTCAGAGCCACCCAGTTCTTC. Using reference TRBV7-6 and TRBJ2-1 for the parts outside the CDR3, the full variable domain is GAGVSQSPRYKVTKRGQDVALRCDPISGHVSLYWYRQALGQGPEFLTYFNYEAQQDKSGLPNDRFSAERPEGSISTLTIQRTEQRDSAMYRCASSLGVRATQFFGPGTRLTVL.

This clonotype has just a few counts. The CDR3 region is CASSFRGARTGELFF. CDR3 DNA sequence: TGTGCCAGCAGCTTTCGGGGGGCCCGCACCGGGGAGCTGTTTTTT. The J gene is TRBJ2-2, the V gene TRBV7-6, with a weak D call TRBD2 (7 bases). The V gene lost 3 bases and the J gene lost 4 bases, with 12 bases spanning the gap. This CDR3 contains 15 residues. Germline V gene data show CDR1 as SGHVS and CDR2 as FNYEAQ.

The chain is built from TRBV9 and TRBJ2-5, with D possibly being TRBD1 or TRBD2 (5 bases each). The CDR3 is 13 amino acids. Trimming removed 1 base at V and 5 bases at J, with 9 bases between. Germline V gene data show CDR1 as SGDLS and CDR2 as YYNGEE. This chain's CDR3 is CASSVTWGETQYF. The CDR3 nucleotides read TGTGCCAGCAGCGTAACGTGGGGGGAGACCCAGTACTTC.

This clonotype was detected a few times. The rearrangement uses TRBV5-4 and TRBJ2-7; no clear D gene. The V end was cut by 7 bases, the J end by 4 bases, with 15 bases between. Germline CDR1 SGHNT, CDR2 YYREEE (reference sequence). The CDR3 runs to 13 residues. The CDR3 reads CASSEADQYEQYF. DNA for the CDR3: TGTGCCAGCTCCGAGGCGGACCAATACGAGCAGTACTTC.

V usage is TRBV14 and J usage is TRBJ2-7; tentatively, D is TRBD2 (6 bases). Per the germline V gene, CDR1 is SGHDN and CDR2 is FVKESK. This CDR3 comprises 16 residues. V was trimmed by 4 bases and J by 0 bases, leaving 16 bases between them. CDR3 in DNA: TGTGCCAGCAGCCCTTCCTATGGAGGGATCTCCTACGAGCAGTACTTC. Its translation is CASSPSYGGISYEQYF.

This rearrangement joins TRBV20-1 to TRBJ2-7; D unclear. Germline V gene lookup returns CDR1 DFQATT and CDR2 SNEGSKA (reference sequence). The CDR3 runs to 10 residues. Between the trimmed V and J ends, which lost 5 bases and 4 bases, there was a span of 6 bases. CDR3 sequence reads: CSAVEYEQYF. In DNA form, the CDR3 reads TGCAGTGCTGTAGAGTACGAGCAGTACTTC.

This clonotype showed up many times. The chain carries TRBV7-2 and TRBJ2-3; unclear D gene. Germline values: CDR1 SGHTA, CDR2 FQGNSA. The CDR3 is made up of 13 amino acids. Trimming pared 3 bases from V and 2 bases from J, leaving 6 bases between. In DNA form, the CDR3 reads TGTGCCAGCAGCTTCCCAGCCACAGATACGCAGTATTTT. Translation gives CASSFPATDTQYF.

This clonotype has a handful of counts. The chain couples TRBV20-1 to TRBJ2-7; 7 nucleotides agree with TRBD2. Germline CDR1 is DFQATT and CDR2 is SNEGSKA (reference sequence). After removal of 3 bases from V and 5 bases from J, the junction contained 10 bases not matched to a gene. The CDR3 length is 14 residues. CDR3 amino acids: CSARVAGELNEQYF. The CDR3 DNA follows: TGCAGTGCTAGGGTGGCGGGGGAATTGAACGAGCAGTACTTC.

CDR3 in DNA: TGTGCCAGCAGGCAGCCGGGACAGGGGATGGGCTACACCTTC. Its translation: CASRQPGQGMGYTF. The chain uses TRBV12-3 or TRBV12-4 and TRBJ1-2, with 10 bases that match TRBD1. V shed 6 bases, J shed 8 bases, and the junction held 9 bases outside the gene matches. There are 14 residues in the CDR3.

This chain connects TRBV29-1 to TRBJ2-1, with 9 bases identical to TRBD1. The CDR3 sequence is 16 residues long. Germline-derived CDR1 and CDR2 are SQVTM and ANQGSEA. V dropped 0 bases and J dropped 0; count of bases not matched to a gene: 3. This CDR3 reads CSVEDLDRGSYNEQFF. In DNA form, the CDR3 reads TGCAGCGTTGAAGACCTGGACAGGGGCTCCTACAATGAGCAGTTCTTC.